These T cell receptor beta chains were read from a single sample in a study of blood T cells in healthy people across ages. TCRdb reanalysed the 5' RACE reads using MiXCR and keeps one entry per CDR3 protein. The sample yields about 640,000 distinct CDR3 sequences, under 65% seen once. Sequencing used blood. Source of these receptors: a man aged 60 to 69 in good health. Each CDR3 is given with its conserved first and last residue. Fields, in order: D gene, clone size, J gene, V gene, CDR3 DNA, CDR3 protein. D genes are given only for firm matches. Expanded clones get a size class; other rows say once, few or many, or leave the size out.

d_gene: TRBD1; abundance: few; j_gene: TRBJ2-7; v_gene: TRBV5-1; CDR3nt: TGCGCCAGCAGCTCCTACCGACAGGGGGCTGGCGAGCAGTACTTC; CDR3aa: CASSSYRQGAGEQYF
d_gene: -; abundance: few; j_gene: TRBJ2-2; v_gene: TRBV7-8; CDR3nt: TGTGCCAGCAGCTTAGACGGAGGGACGGGGATCACCGGGGAGCTGTTTTTT; CDR3aa: CASSLDGGTGITGELFF
d_gene: TRBD1; abundance: -; j_gene: TRBJ1-2; v_gene: TRBV15; CDR3nt: TGTGCCACCAGCAGAGATTACAGGGGTGAAGGCTACACCTTC; CDR3aa: CATSRDYRGEGYTF
d_gene: -; abundance: -; j_gene: TRBJ2-7; v_gene: TRBV6-1; CDR3nt: TGTGCCAGCAGTGGTGACAGTCCGGGTTACGAGCAGTACTTC; CDR3aa: CASSGDSPGYEQYF
d_gene: -; abundance: -; j_gene: TRBJ1-2; v_gene: TRBV6-1; CDR3nt: TGTGCCAGCAGTGGGAATGGCTACACCTTC; CDR3aa: CASSGNGYTF
d_gene: TRBD1; abundance: -; j_gene: TRBJ2-7; v_gene: TRBV28; CDR3nt: TGTGCCAGCAGTCCTAAGGGACAGGGTCGCTACGAGCAGTACTTC; CDR3aa: CASSPKGQGRYEQYF
d_gene: -; abundance: -; j_gene: TRBJ1-6; v_gene: TRBV3-1; CDR3nt: TGTGCCAGCAGCCAAGAAGGGGCACCCCTCCACTTT; CDR3aa: CASSQEGAPLHF
d_gene: -; abundance: once; j_gene: TRBJ2-7; v_gene: TRBV5-1; CDR3nt: TGCGCCAGCAGCTTGGGGGACGGGTTTTCCTACGAGCAGTACTTC; CDR3aa: CASSLGDGFSYEQYF
d_gene: -; abundance: -; j_gene: TRBJ1-1; v_gene: TRBV11-2; CDR3nt: TGTGCCAGCAGCTTAGATCTCGCCGGGGGGTCTGAAGCTTTCTTT; CDR3aa: CASSLDLAGGSEAFF
d_gene: -; abundance: -; j_gene: TRBJ1-4; v_gene: TRBV12-3/TRBV12-4; CDR3nt: TGTGCCAGCAGTTTAATCCCTGAGTCTGGAGAAAAACTGTTTTTT; CDR3aa: CASSLIPESGEKLFF
d_gene: TRBD1; abundance: -; j_gene: TRBJ1-6; v_gene: TRBV18; CDR3nt: TGTGCCAGCTCACCAGCGGGACAGGGGGATTCACCCCTCCACTTT; CDR3aa: CASSPAGQGDSPLHF
d_gene: TRBD1; abundance: -; j_gene: TRBJ1-6; v_gene: TRBV7-9; CDR3nt: TGTGCCAGCAGCAGATGGACAGGGAGCAATTCACCCCTCCACTTT; CDR3aa: CASSRWTGSNSPLHF
d_gene: TRBD1; abundance: -; j_gene: TRBJ2-5; v_gene: TRBV15; CDR3nt: TGTGCCACCAGCAGAGAGGCCCGACAGGGCGGTTTGCAAGAGACCCAGTACTTC; CDR3aa: CATSREARQGGLQETQYF
d_gene: -; abundance: -; j_gene: TRBJ1-1; v_gene: TRBV18; CDR3nt: TGTGCCAGCTCACCCTGGGAGGGGACGAACACTGAAGCTTTCTTT; CDR3aa: CASSPWEGTNTEAFF
d_gene: TRBD2; abundance: -; j_gene: TRBJ2-1; v_gene: TRBV5-1; CDR3nt: TGCGCCAGCAGCTTGAGTCCGGGACTAGCGGGGGTCGAGCAGTTCTTC; CDR3aa: CASSLSPGLAGVEQFF
d_gene: TRBD1; abundance: -; j_gene: TRBJ1-1; v_gene: TRBV20-1; CDR3nt: TGCAGTGCTAGAGATCGGGCAGGGGGCCGGGCTTTCTTT; CDR3aa: CSARDRAGGRAFF
d_gene: -; abundance: few; j_gene: TRBJ1-2; v_gene: TRBV25-1; CDR3nt: TGTGCCAGCAGTGTGGGACATAACTATGGCTACACCTTC; CDR3aa: CASSVGHNYGYTF
d_gene: -; abundance: -; j_gene: TRBJ2-1; v_gene: TRBV3-1; CDR3nt: TGTGCCAGCAGCCAATGGGACTTGGGCAATGAGCAGTTCTTC; CDR3aa: CASSQWDLGNEQFF
d_gene: TRBD1; abundance: -; j_gene: TRBJ1-2; v_gene: TRBV29-1; CDR3nt: TGCAGCGTTGACTCGGGACAGGGGAGGGGAGCGGGCTACACCTTC; CDR3aa: CSVDSGQGRGAGYTF
d_gene: -; abundance: few; j_gene: TRBJ2-5; v_gene: TRBV7-9; CDR3nt: TGTGCCAGCAGCCATCCGACAGTCCAAGAGACCCAGTACTTC; CDR3aa: CASSHPTVQETQYF
d_gene: -; abundance: -; j_gene: TRBJ2-7; v_gene: TRBV29-1; CDR3nt: TGCAGCGTTGGTGAGGATTACTACGAGCAGTACTTC; CDR3aa: CSVGEDYYEQYF
d_gene: -; abundance: few; j_gene: TRBJ2-5; v_gene: TRBV20-1; CDR3nt: TGCAGTGCTGGAACCATCCAGCGGAGAAATCAAGAGACCCAGTACTTC; CDR3aa: CSAGTIQRRNQETQYF
d_gene: -; abundance: many; j_gene: TRBJ1-1; v_gene: TRBV20-1; CDR3nt: TGCAGTGCTAGATCAGGGAACACTGAAGCTTTCTTT; CDR3aa: CSARSGNTEAFF
d_gene: -; abundance: -; j_gene: TRBJ1-1; v_gene: TRBV9; CDR3nt: TGTGCCAGCAGCCCGCCGGGGGGGCAGACGACTGAAGCTTTCTTT; CDR3aa: CASSPPGGQTTEAFF
d_gene: TRBD2; abundance: -; j_gene: TRBJ2-1; v_gene: TRBV29-1; CDR3nt: TGCAGCGTTGAAGGGGGCGGGGGGACCCATTTGTTCTTC; CDR3aa: CSVEGGGGTHLFF
d_gene: -; abundance: -; j_gene: TRBJ2-7; v_gene: TRBV12-3/TRBV12-4; CDR3nt: TGTGCCAGCAGTCCACCGGGACAATACGAGCAGTACTTC; CDR3aa: CASSPPGQYEQYF
d_gene: -; abundance: -; j_gene: TRBJ2-7; v_gene: TRBV7-9; CDR3nt: TGTGCCAGCCACAAAGGGCCCCTCTACGAGCAGTACTTC; CDR3aa: CASHKGPLYEQYF
d_gene: -; abundance: few; j_gene: TRBJ2-7; v_gene: TRBV5-1; CDR3nt: TGCGCCAGCAGCTTGGAGGGCAATACCTACGAGCAGTACTTC; CDR3aa: CASSLEGNTYEQYF
d_gene: -; abundance: -; j_gene: TRBJ1-4; v_gene: TRBV7-9; CDR3nt: -; CDR3aa: CASSVGTGSEKPFF
d_gene: TRBD1; abundance: -; j_gene: TRBJ2-3; v_gene: TRBV10-3; CDR3nt: TGTGCCATCAGCTCGGACAGGGAAAGGACAGATACGCAGTATTTT; CDR3aa: CAISSDRERTDTQYF
d_gene: -; abundance: -; j_gene: TRBJ2-2; v_gene: TRBV12-3/TRBV12-4; CDR3nt: TGTGCCAGCACCCACCGGGTCCGCTCCGGGGAGCTGTTTTTT; CDR3aa: CASTHRVRSGELFF
d_gene: -; abundance: -; j_gene: TRBJ1-2; v_gene: TRBV28; CDR3nt: TGTGCCAGCACGGTAGTCTCGGCTAACTATGGCTACACCTTC; CDR3aa: CASTVVSANYGYTF
d_gene: -; abundance: few; j_gene: TRBJ2-1; v_gene: TRBV2; CDR3nt: TGTGCCAGCAGTGACGCCCAGCGGGCGGGGAATGAGCAGTTCTTC; CDR3aa: CASSDAQRAGNEQFF
d_gene: -; abundance: -; j_gene: TRBJ2-1; v_gene: TRBV7-2; CDR3nt: TGTGCCAGCAGCTTTACGGGTGTCCGGGGATCCTACAATGAGCAGTTCTTC; CDR3aa: CASSFTGVRGSYNEQFF
d_gene: -; abundance: -; j_gene: TRBJ1-6; v_gene: TRBV20-1; CDR3nt: TGCAGTGCTAGAGCCCCCCTGCAGGGTTCACCCCTCCACTTT; CDR3aa: CSARAPLQGSPLHF
d_gene: TRBD2; abundance: -; j_gene: TRBJ2-7; v_gene: TRBV20-1; CDR3nt: TGCAGTGCTAGTGTCCGGGGGGAGACCTACGAGCAGTACTTC; CDR3aa: CSASVRGETYEQYF
d_gene: TRBD1; abundance: few; j_gene: TRBJ2-3; v_gene: TRBV12-3/TRBV12-4; CDR3nt: TGTGCCAGCAGGACCGGGACAGCTGGAGATACGCAGTATTTT; CDR3aa: CASRTGTAGDTQYF
d_gene: -; abundance: -; j_gene: TRBJ2-7; v_gene: TRBV12-3/TRBV12-4; CDR3nt: TGTGCCAGCAGTGTCCCACGCGGGGCCTACGAGCAGTACTTC; CDR3aa: CASSVPRGAYEQYF
d_gene: TRBD2; abundance: -; j_gene: TRBJ2-3; v_gene: TRBV5-1; CDR3nt: TGCGCCAGCAGCTTTAGCGGGACCACAGATACGCAGTATTTT; CDR3aa: CASSFSGTTDTQYF
d_gene: TRBD2; abundance: -; j_gene: TRBJ2-3; v_gene: TRBV20-1; CDR3nt: TGCGATGCTCGGAGCGGGGGAAGCACAGATACGCAGTATTTT; CDR3aa: CDARSGGSTDTQYF
d_gene: TRBD1; abundance: -; j_gene: TRBJ2-1; v_gene: TRBV7-7; CDR3nt: TGTGCCAGCAGCTTAACAGGGGGTCGGAGTGAGCAGTTCTTC; CDR3aa: CASSLTGGRSEQFF
d_gene: -; abundance: -; j_gene: TRBJ1-1; v_gene: TRBV10-3; CDR3nt: TGTGCCATCAAATCCAGGGAAGAAGGGACTGAAGCTTTCTTT; CDR3aa: CAIKSREEGTEAFF
d_gene: TRBD1; abundance: once; j_gene: TRBJ1-4; v_gene: TRBV12-3/TRBV12-4; CDR3nt: TGTGCCATCAGTACGACAGGGTCGGAAAAACTGTTTTTT; CDR3aa: CAISTTGSEKLFF
d_gene: TRBD1; abundance: -; j_gene: TRBJ1-2; v_gene: TRBV12-3/TRBV12-4; CDR3nt: TGTGCCAGCACCGGACAGGGGGTCTACTATGGCTACACCTTC; CDR3aa: CASTGQGVYYGYTF
d_gene: TRBD1; abundance: -; j_gene: TRBJ1-2; v_gene: TRBV12-3/TRBV12-4; CDR3nt: TGTGCCACGTCCGGGACAGGGGGGTACTATGGCTACACCTTC; CDR3aa: CATSGTGGYYGYTF
d_gene: TRBD1; abundance: -; j_gene: TRBJ2-2; v_gene: TRBV6-5; CDR3nt: TGTGCCAGCAGGCGCATACAGGGGCCGGCCGGGGAGCTGTTTTTT; CDR3aa: CASRRIQGPAGELFF
d_gene: -; abundance: -; j_gene: TRBJ1-2; v_gene: TRBV29-1; CDR3nt: TGCTGCGTTGAGGAGTACTATGGCTACACCTTC; CDR3aa: CCVEEYYGYTF
d_gene: -; abundance: -; j_gene: TRBJ1-1; v_gene: TRBV5-5; CDR3nt: TGTGCCAGCAGCTTGGCAGGTTATAGCACTGAAGCTTTCTTT; CDR3aa: CASSLAGYSTEAFF
d_gene: -; abundance: few; j_gene: TRBJ2-7; v_gene: TRBV7-2; CDR3nt: TGTGCCAGCAGCTTAGGGCTAGGGGACAATGAGCAGTACTTC; CDR3aa: CASSLGLGDNEQYF
d_gene: TRBD1; abundance: few; j_gene: TRBJ1-1; v_gene: TRBV6-1; CDR3nt: TGTGCCAGCAATAACAGGGGGGAGAACACTGAAGCTTTCTTT; CDR3aa: CASNNRGENTEAFF
d_gene: -; abundance: once; j_gene: TRBJ2-6; v_gene: TRBV7-6; CDR3nt: TGTGCCAGCAGCTTAGCTGTGGGGTCCGGGGCCAACGTCCTGACTTTC; CDR3aa: CASSLAVGSGANVLTF
d_gene: -; abundance: -; j_gene: TRBJ2-1; v_gene: TRBV11-2; CDR3nt: TGTGCCAGCAGCGTAGGGGGGGCCGGATATGAGCAGTTCTTC; CDR3aa: CASSVGGAGYEQFF
d_gene: -; abundance: -; j_gene: TRBJ2-6; v_gene: TRBV6-4; CDR3nt: TGTGCCAGCAGTGAGACAAACTCTGGGGCCAACGTCCTGACTTTC; CDR3aa: CASSETNSGANVLTF
d_gene: TRBD1; abundance: -; j_gene: TRBJ1-5; v_gene: TRBV6-2/TRBV6-3; CDR3nt: TGTGCCAGCAGTTACTCCCTTGGACAGGCCTCCAATCAGCCCCAGCATTTT; CDR3aa: CASSYSLGQASNQPQHF
d_gene: TRBD1; abundance: -; j_gene: TRBJ2-1; v_gene: TRBV20-1; CDR3nt: TGCAGTGCCCCGAACCCACAGGGGGAGGTCAATGAGCAGTTCTTC; CDR3aa: CSAPNPQGEVNEQFF